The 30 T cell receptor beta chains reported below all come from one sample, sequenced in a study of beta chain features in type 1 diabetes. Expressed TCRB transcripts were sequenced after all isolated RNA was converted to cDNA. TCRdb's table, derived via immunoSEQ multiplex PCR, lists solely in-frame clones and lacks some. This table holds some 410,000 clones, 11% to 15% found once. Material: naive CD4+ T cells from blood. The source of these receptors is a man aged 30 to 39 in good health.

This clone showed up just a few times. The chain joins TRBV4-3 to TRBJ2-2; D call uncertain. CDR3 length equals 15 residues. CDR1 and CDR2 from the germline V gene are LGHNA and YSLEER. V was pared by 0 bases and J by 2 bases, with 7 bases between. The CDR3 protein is CASSQELLNTGELFF. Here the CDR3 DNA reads TGCGCCAGCAGCCAAGAACTTTTAAACACCGGGGAGCTGTTTTTT.

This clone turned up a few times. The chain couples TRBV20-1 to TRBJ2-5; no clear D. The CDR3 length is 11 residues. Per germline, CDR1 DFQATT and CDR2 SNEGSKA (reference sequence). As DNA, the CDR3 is TGCAGCAAGACCCGTAAAGAGACCCAGTACTTC. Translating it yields CSKTRKETQYF.

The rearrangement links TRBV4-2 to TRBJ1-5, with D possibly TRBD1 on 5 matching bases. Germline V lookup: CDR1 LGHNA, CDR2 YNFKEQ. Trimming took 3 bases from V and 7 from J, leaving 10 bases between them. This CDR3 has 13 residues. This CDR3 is CASSHEGRQPQHF. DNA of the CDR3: TGTGCCAGCAGCCACGAGGGGCGGCAGCCCCAGCATTTT.

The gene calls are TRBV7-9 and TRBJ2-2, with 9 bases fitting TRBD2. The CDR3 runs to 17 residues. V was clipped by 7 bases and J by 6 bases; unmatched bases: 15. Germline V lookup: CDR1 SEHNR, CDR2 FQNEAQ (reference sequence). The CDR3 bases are TGTGCCAGCAACAGACTAGCGGTGGATGCGGAGGCCGGGGAGCTGTTTTTT. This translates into CASNRLAVDAEAGELFF.

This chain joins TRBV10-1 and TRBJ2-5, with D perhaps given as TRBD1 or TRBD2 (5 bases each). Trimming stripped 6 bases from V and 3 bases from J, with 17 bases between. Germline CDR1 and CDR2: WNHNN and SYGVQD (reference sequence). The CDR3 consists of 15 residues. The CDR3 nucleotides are TGCGCCAGCAGCAAAGGGACCGCCGGAGAAGAGACCCAGTACTTC. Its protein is CASSKGTAGEETQYF.

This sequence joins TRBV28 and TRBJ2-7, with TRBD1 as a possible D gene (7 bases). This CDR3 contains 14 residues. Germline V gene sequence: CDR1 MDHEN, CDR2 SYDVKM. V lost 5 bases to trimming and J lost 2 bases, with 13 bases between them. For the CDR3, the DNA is TGTGCCAGCAGTGCGGGACAGATCACCTACGAGCAGTACTTC. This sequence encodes CASSAGQITYEQYF.

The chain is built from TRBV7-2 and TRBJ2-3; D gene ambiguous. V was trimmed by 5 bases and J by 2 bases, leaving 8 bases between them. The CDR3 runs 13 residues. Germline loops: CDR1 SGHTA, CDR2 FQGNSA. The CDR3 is CASSKGYTDTQYF. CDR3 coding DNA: TGTGCCAGCAGCAAAGGCTACACAGATACGCAGTATTTT.

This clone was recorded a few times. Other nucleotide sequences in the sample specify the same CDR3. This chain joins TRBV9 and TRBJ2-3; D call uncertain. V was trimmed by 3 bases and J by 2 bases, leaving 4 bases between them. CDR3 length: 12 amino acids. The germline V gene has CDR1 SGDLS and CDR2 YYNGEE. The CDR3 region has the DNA TGTGCCAGCAGCGAGCTCACAGATACGCAGTATTTT. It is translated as CASSELTDTQYF.

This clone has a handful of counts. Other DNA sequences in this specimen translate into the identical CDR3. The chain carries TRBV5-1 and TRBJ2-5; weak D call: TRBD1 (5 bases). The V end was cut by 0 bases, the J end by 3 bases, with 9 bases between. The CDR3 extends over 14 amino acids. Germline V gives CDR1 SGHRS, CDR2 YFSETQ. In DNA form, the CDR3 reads TGCGCCAGCAGCTTGGGTCAGGGAAAAGAGACCCAGTACTTC. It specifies CASSLGQGKETQYF.

This CDR3 is CASSLTAGMNTEAFF. The CDR3 DNA is TGTGCCAGCAGCTTGACCGCCGGCATGAACACTGAAGCTTTCTTT. The J gene is TRBJ1-1, the V gene TRBV5-4, with D hard to call. The CDR3 contains 15 residues. With 1 base removed from V and 0 bases from J, the gap between germline ends came to 10 bases. Germline CDR1 reads SGHNT; CDR2 reads YYREEE (reference sequence).

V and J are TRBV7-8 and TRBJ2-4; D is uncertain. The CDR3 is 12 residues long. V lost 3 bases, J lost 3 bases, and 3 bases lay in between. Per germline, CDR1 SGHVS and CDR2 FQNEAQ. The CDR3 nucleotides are TGTGCCAGCAGCTTGATCAAAAACATTCAGTACTTC. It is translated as CASSLIKNIQYF.

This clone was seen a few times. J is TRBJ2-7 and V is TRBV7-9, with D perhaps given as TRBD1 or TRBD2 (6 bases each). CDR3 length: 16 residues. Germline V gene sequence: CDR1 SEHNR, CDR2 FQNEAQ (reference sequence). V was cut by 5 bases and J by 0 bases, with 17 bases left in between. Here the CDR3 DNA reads TGTGCCAGCAGCCCTCGAGGCAGGGGAGGCTCCTACGAGCAGTACTTC. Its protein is CASSPRGRGGSYEQYF.

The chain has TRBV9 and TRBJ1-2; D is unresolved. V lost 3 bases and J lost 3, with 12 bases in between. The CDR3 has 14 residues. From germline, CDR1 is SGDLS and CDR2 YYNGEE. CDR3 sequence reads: CASSAGPGDYGYTF. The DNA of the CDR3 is TGTGCCAGCAGCGCAGGACCTGGGGACTATGGCTACACCTTC.

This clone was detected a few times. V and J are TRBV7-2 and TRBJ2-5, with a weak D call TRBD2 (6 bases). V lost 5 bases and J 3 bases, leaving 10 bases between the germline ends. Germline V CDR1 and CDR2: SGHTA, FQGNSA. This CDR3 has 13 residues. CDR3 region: CASSRGGEETQYF. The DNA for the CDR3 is TGTGCCAGCAGCCGTGGAGGGGAAGAGACCCAGTACTTC.

CDR3 in amino acids: CASRWMGLAGVDGELFF. CDR3 in DNA: TGTGCCAGCAGGTGGATGGGACTAGCGGGAGTAGACGGGGAGCTGTTTTTT. The V call is TRBV13, the J call TRBJ2-2, with TRBD2 matching over 14 bases. Trimming at V came to 6 bases and at J to 7 bases, leaving 10 bases not matched to a gene. Germline V gene sequence: CDR1 PRHDT, CDR2 FYEKMQ (reference sequence). The CDR3 consists of 17 residues.

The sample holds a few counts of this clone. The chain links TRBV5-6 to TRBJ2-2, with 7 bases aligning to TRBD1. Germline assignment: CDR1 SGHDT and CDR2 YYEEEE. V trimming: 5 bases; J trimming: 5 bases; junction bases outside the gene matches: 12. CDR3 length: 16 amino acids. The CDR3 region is CASRHEGAGLTGELFF. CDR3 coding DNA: TGTGCCAGCAGACACGAGGGGGCGGGTCTTACCGGGGAGCTGTTTTTT.

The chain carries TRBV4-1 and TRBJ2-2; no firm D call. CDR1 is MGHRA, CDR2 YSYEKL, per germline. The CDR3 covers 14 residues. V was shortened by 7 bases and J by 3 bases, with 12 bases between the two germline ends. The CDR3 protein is CASTPSAYTGELFF. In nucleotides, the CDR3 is TGCGCCAGCACCCCCAGCGCCTACACCGGGGAGCTGTTTTTT.

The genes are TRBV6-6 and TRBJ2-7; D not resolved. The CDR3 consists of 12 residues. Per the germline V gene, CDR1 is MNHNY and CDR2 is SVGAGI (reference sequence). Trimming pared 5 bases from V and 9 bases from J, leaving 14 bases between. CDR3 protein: CASSPSSIGQYV. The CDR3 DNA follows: TGTGCCAGCAGTCCATCTAGTATAGGGCAGTACGTC.

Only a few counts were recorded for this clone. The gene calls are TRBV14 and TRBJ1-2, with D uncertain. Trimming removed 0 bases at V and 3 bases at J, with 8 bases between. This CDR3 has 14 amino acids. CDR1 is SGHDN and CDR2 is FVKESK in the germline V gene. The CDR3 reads CASSQDDGYYGYTF. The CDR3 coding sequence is TGTGCCAGCAGCCAAGACGACGGATACTATGGCTACACCTTC.

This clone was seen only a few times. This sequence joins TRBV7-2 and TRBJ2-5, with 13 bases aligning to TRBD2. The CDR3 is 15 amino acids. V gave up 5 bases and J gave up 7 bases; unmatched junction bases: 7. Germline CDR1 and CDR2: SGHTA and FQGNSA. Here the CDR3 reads CASSTTSGGLGTQYF. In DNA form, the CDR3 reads TGTGCCAGCAGCACGACTAGCGGGGGGCTGGGGACCCAGTACTTC. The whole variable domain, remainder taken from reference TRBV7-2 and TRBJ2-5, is GAGVSQSPSNKVTEKGKDVELRCDPISGHTALYWYRQSLGQGLEFLIYFQGNSAPDKSGLPSDRFSAERTGGSVSTLTIQRTQQEDSAVYLCASSTTSGGLGTQYFGPGTRLLVL.

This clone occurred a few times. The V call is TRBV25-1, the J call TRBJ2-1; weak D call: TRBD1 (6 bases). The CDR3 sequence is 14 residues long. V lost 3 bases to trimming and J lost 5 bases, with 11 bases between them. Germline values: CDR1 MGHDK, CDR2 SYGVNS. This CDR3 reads CASSEGAADNEQFF. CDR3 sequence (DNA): TGTGCCAGCAGTGAGGGGGCGGCAGACAATGAGCAGTTCTTC.

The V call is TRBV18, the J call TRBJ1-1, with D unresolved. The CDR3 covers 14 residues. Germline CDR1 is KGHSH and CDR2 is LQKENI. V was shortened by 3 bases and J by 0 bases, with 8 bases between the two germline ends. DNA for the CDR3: TGTGCCAGCTCACCTGGCGGACTGAACACTGAAGCTTTCTTT. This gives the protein CASSPGGLNTEAFF. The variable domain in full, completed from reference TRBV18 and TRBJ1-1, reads NAGVMQNPRHLVRRRGQEARLRCSPMKGHSHVYWYRQLPEEGLKFMVYLQKENIIDESGMPKERFSAEFPKEGPSILRIQQVVRGDSAAYFCASSPGGLNTEAFFGQGTRLTVV.

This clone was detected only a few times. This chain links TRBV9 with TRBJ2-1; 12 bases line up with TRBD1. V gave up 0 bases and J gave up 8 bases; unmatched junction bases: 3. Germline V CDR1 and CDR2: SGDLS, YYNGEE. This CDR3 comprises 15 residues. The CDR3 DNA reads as TGTGCCAGCAGCGTAGTGGGACAGGGGGCGGATGAGCAGTTCTTC. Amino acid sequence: CASSVVGQGADEQFF.

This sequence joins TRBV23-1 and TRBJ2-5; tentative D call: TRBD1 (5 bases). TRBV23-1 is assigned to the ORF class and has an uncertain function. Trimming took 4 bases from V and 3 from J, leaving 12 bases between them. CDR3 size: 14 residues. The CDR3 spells CASSRQGFEETQYF. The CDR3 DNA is TGCGCCAGCAGTCGCCAGGGATTTGAAGAGACCCAGTACTTC.

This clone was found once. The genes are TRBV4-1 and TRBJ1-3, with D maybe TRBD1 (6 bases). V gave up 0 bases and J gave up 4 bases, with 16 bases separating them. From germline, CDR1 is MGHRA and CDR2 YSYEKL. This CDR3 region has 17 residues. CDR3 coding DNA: TGCGCCAGCAGCCAAGATGTGATACAGGGATTAGGAAACACCATATATTTT. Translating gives CASSQDVIQGLGNTIYF.

CDR3 sequence: CASSESRGSHWDEQFF. The CDR3 DNA sequence: TGTGCCAGCAGTGAATCCAGGGGATCACATTGGGATGAGCAGTTCTTC. The chain combines TRBV25-1 with TRBJ2-1; tentatively, D is TRBD1 (6 bases). CDR1 and CDR2 (germline): MGHDK, SYGVNS. The CDR3 sequence is 16 residues long. Trimming shortened V by 1 base and J by 8 bases, and 18 bases separated the two germline ends. Full variable domain (missing parts from reference TRBV25-1 and TRBJ2-1): EADIYQTPRYLVIGTGKKITLECSQTMGHDKMYWYQQDPGMELHLIHYSYGVNSTEKGDLSSESTVSRIRTEHFPLTLESARPSHTSQYLCASSESRGSHWDEQFFGPGTRLTVL.

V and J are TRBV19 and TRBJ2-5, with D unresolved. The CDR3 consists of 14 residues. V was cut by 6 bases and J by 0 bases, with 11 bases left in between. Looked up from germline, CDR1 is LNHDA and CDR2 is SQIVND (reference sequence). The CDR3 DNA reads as TGTGCCAGTAGCCAAGGACGTAACCAAGAGACCCAGTACTTC. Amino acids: CASSQGRNQETQYF.

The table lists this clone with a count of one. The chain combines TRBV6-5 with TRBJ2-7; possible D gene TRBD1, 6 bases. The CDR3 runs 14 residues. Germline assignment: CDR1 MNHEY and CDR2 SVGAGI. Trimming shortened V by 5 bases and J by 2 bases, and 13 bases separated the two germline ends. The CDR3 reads CASSSDRLPYEQYF. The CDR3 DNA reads TGTGCCAGCAGTAGCGACAGGTTGCCCTACGAGCAGTACTTC.

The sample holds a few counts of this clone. This chain's CDR3 is CASSPQGLGSTDTQYF. CDR3 coding DNA: TGTGCCAGCAGCCCCCAGGGCCTCGGGAGCACAGATACGCAGTATTTT. The chain recombines TRBV7-9 with TRBJ2-3; D is possibly TRBD1 (5 bases). CDR1 and CDR2 (germline): SEHNR, FQNEAQ (reference sequence). With 5 bases removed from V and 0 bases from J, the gap between germline ends came to 15 bases. The CDR3 sequence is 16 residues long.

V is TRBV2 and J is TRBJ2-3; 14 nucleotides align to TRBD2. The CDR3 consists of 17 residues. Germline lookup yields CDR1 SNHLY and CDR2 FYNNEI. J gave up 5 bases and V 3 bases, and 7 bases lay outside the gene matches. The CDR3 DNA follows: TGTGCCAGCAGTGATGGGACTAGCGGGAGTATGGTAGATACGCAGTATTTT. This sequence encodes CASSDGTSGSMVDTQYF.